The 9 T cell receptor beta chains below come from one sample, sequenced in a study of T-cell reconstitution after alpha-beta-depleted transplantation in children. Unique molecular identifiers were incorporated when the TCRbeta library was constructed. TCRdb analysed the PCR reads with MiXCR anew, one entry per CDR3 protein. This table holds fewer than 400,000 distinct CDR3 sequences, around 20% found once. The source was PBMCs, mostly from graft donor cells, collected 180 days after TCRalphabeta/CD19-depleted stem cell transplant. These receptors all stem from a male patient younger than 18 who had a stem cell transplant for acute lymphoblastic leukemia, so the T cells may come from the graft donor.

V gene TRBV7-8 combines with J gene TRBJ2-3; TRBD2 agrees at 10 bases. V lost 2 bases and J lost 2; bases outside the gene matches: 7. This CDR3 has 17 amino acids. Germline V gene lookup returns CDR1 SGHVS and CDR2 FQNEAQ. The CDR3 DNA reads as TGTGCCAGCAGCTTAACAGGACTAGCGGACCTCACAGATACGCAGTATTTT. Protein product: CASSLTGLADLTDTQYF.

This chain joins TRBV19 and TRBJ2-3; 14 bases align to TRBD2. Trimming took 4 bases from V and 3 from J; bases not matched to a gene: 12. The CDR3 is 19 amino acids. Germline CDR1 LNHDA, CDR2 SQIVND (reference sequence). CDR3 protein: CASSTHPGLAGVGTDTQYF. In DNA, the CDR3 is TGTGCCAGTAGTACCCATCCGGGACTAGCGGGAGTAGGGACAGATACGCAGTATTTT.

This chain links TRBV5-1 with TRBJ2-7; no reliable D call. Trimming left V 4 bases short and J 5 bases short, with 16 bases between. There are 14 residues in the CDR3. Germline V gene data show CDR1 as SGHRS and CDR2 as YFSETQ. The CDR3 DNA reads TGCGCCAGCAGCCATACACTCCCAGCCCACGAGCAGTACTTC. It encodes CASSHTLPAHEQYF.

The chain is built from TRBV7-9 and TRBJ2-2, with D perhaps TRBD1 or TRBD2 (5 bases each). V lost 2 bases and J lost 4, with 8 bases in between. Germline values: CDR1 SEHNR, CDR2 FQNEAQ (reference sequence). CDR3 length: 14 amino acids. The CDR3 nucleotides are TGTGCCAGCAGCTTACCGGGGCCCACCGGGGAGCTGTTTTTT. It translates to CASSLPGPTGELFF.

The chain has TRBV20-1 and TRBJ2-1; TRBD1 might be the D (6 bases). This CDR3 has 12 residues. Germline assignment: CDR1 DFQATT and CDR2 SNEGSKA (reference sequence). Between the trimmed V and J ends, which lost 3 bases and 9 bases, there was a span of 12 bases. The CDR3 sequence: CSASGRGGEQFF. CDR3 nucleotides: TGCAGTGCTAGCGGAAGAGGGGGTGAGCAGTTCTTC.

The chain joins TRBV5-1 to TRBJ2-6; D may be TRBD1 or TRBD2 (5 bases each). The CDR3 contains 17 residues. CDR1 and CDR2 from the germline V gene are SGHRS and YFSETQ. Trimming took off 4 bases at V and 0 bases at J, with 14 bases between the two ends. The CDR3 nucleotides read TGCGCCAGCAGCCCCCGGGACCCCTTCTCTGGGGCCAACGTCCTGACTTTC. It translates to CASSPRDPFSGANVLTF.

The rearrangement links TRBV12-5 to TRBJ2-1, with 13 nucleotides matching TRBD2. V dropped 0 bases and J dropped 4; count of bases not matched to a gene: 6. Germline-derived CDR1 and CDR2 are LGHNT and FRNRAP. The CDR3 has 18 residues. The CDR3 region is CASGLVGLAGSSYNEQFF. The CDR3 DNA follows: TGTGCTAGTGGTTTGGTGGGACTAGCGGGAAGCTCGTACAATGAGCAGTTCTTC.

This clonotype was seen ten or more times. The rearrangement uses TRBV5-1 and TRBJ2-2, with D hard to call. Trimming shortened V by 3 bases and J by 5 bases, and 2 bases separated the two germline ends. The CDR3 loop spans 11 amino acids. The germline CDR1 and CDR2 sequences are SGHRS and YFSETQ. DNA of the CDR3: TGCGCCAGCAGCTGGACCGGGGAGCTGTTTTTT. It yields the protein CASSWTGELFF. The whole variable domain, remainder taken from reference TRBV5-1 and TRBJ2-2, is KAGVTQTPRYLIKTRGQQVTLSCSPISGHRSVSWYQQTPGQGLQFLFEYFSETQRNKGNFPGRFSGRQFSNSRSEMNVSTLELGDSALYLCASSWTGELFFGEGSRLTVL.

This chain links TRBV4-1 with TRBJ2-3; 10 nucleotides align to TRBD2. This CDR3 is built from 16 residues. J gave up 2 bases and V 4 bases, and 6 bases lay outside the gene matches. Per germline, CDR1 MGHRA and CDR2 YSYEKL. The CDR3 is CASSPSLAGVTDTQYF. As DNA, the CDR3 is TGCGCCAGCAGCCCCTCTCTAGCGGGAGTCACAGATACGCAGTATTTT.